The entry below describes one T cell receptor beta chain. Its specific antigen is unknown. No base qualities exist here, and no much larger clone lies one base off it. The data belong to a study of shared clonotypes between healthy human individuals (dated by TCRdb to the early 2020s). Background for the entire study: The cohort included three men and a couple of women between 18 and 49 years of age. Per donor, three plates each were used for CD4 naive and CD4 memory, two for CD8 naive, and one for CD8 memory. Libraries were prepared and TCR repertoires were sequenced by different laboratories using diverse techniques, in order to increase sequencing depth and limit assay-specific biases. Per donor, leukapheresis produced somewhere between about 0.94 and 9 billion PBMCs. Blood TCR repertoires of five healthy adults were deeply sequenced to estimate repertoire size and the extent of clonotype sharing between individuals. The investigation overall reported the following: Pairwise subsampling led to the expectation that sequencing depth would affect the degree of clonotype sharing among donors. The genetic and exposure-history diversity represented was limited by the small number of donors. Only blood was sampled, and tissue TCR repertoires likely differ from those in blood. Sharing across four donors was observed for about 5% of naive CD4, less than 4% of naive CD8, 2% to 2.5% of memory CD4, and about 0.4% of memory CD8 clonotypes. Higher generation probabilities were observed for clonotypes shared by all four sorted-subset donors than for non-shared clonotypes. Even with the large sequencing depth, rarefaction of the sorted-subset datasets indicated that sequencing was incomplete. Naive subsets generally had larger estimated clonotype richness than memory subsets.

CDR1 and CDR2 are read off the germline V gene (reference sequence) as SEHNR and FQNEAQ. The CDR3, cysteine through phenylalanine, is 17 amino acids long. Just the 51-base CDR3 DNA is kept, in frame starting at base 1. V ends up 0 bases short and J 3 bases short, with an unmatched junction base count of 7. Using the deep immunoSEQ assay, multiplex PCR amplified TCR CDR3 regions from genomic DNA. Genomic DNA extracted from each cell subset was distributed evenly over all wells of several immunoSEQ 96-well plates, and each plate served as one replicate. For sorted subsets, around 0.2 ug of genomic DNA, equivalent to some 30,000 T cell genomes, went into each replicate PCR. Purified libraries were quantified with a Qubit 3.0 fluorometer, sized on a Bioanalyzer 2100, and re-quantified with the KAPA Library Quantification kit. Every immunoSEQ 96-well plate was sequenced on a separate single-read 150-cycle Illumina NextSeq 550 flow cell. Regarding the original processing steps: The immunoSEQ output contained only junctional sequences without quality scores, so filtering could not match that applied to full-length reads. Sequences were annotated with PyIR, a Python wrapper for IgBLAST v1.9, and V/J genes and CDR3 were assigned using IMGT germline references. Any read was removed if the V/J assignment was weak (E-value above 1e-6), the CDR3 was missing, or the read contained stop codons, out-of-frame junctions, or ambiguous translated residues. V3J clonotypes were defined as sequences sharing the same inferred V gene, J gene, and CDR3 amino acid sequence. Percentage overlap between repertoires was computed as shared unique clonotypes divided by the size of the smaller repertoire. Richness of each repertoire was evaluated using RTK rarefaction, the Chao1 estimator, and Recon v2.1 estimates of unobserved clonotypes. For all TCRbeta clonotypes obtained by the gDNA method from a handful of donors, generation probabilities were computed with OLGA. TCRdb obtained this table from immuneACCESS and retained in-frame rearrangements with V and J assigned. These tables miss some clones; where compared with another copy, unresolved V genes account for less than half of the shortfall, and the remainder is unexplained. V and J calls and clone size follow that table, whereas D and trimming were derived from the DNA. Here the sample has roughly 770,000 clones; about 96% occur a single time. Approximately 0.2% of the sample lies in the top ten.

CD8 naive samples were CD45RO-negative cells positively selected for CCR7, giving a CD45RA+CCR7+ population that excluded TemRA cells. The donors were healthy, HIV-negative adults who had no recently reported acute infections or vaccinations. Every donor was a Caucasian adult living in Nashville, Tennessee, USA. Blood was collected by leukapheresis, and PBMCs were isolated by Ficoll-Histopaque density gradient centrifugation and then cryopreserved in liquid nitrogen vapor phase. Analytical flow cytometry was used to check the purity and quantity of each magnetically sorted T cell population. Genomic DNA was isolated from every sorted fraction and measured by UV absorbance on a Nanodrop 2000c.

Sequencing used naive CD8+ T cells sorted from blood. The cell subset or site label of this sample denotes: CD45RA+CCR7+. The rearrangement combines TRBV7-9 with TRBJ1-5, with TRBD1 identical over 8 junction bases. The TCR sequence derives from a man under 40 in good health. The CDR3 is CASSLAGRGRLNQPQHF. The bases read TGTGCCAGCAGCTTAGCGGGCAGGGGGCGCCTCAATCAGCCCCAGCATTTT.